This T cell receptor beta chain is from a study of blood T cell repertoires in COVID-19. Some clones are missing from TCRdb's copy, which holds only in-frame ones; the method was immunoSEQ multiplex PCR. The repertoire holds 250,000 to 300,000 clones, with 90% as singletons. Unmatched junction bases numbered 8, after V lost 5 bases and J lost 5 bases. CDR1 and CDR2 from the germline V gene are ENHRY and SYGVKD. The length of the CDR3 is 14 residues. Participants, 18 to 89 years old, spanned around 26 US areas. In assigning cohorts, the study relied on participant-reported clinical history. Recovery meant two consecutive negative NP/OP PCR tests, professional clearance, or resolved symptoms.

Sequences were obtained from PBMCs or T cells enriched from blood (not recorded which). This clonotype was sampled from a woman aged 25-40 years who had recovered from COVID-19. This chain links TRBV10-3 with TRBJ2-7; 8 bases map to TRBD2. The CDR3 loop is CAISPSSGSNEQYF. For the CDR3, the DNA is TGTGCCATCAGTCCGAGCAGCGGGAGTAACGAGCAGTACTTC.